The next 27 T cell receptor beta chains were all read from a single sample in a study of cytomegalovirus exposure and HLA in healthy donors (dated by TCRdb to the late 2010s). Library prep was done by the immunoSEQ multiplex PCR assay. In its TCRdb copy, this immuneACCESS table keeps in-frame sequences only and misses some clones. Where compared with another copy, unresolved V genes explain less than half of these, and the others have no known cause. The sample includes over 250,000 clones, with approximately 86% observed a single time. The top ten clonotypes cover about 1% of the sample. The material sequenced was PBMCs. These TCRs come from a woman aged 18-30 years in good health and CMV-seronegative.

This rearrangement joins TRBV27 to TRBJ2-7; no clear D gene. Germline V gives CDR1 MNHEY, CDR2 SMNVEV (reference sequence). Between the trimmed V and J ends, which lost 2 bases and 3 bases, there was a span of 8 bases. This CDR3 comprises 13 residues. In DNA, the CDR3 is TGTGCCAGCAGTTTAAGGCGCGGCTACGAGCAGTACTTC. Its protein product is CASSLRRGYEQYF.

This sequence joins TRBV30 and TRBJ2-1, with TRBD1 identical over 7 bases. The CDR3 totals 15 residues. Germline V gene sequence: CDR1 GTSNPN, CDR2 SVGIG (reference sequence). Trimming cost V 0 bases and J 5 bases; bases outside gene matches: 7. This chain's CDR3 is CAWSVEGAWNNEQFF. The DNA for the CDR3 is TGTGCCTGGAGTGTTGAGGGGGCATGGAACAATGAGCAGTTCTTC. The whole variable domain, remainder taken from reference TRBV30 and TRBJ2-1, is SQTIHQWPATLVQPVGSPLSLECTVEGTSNPNLYWYRQAAGRGLQLLFYSVGIGQISSEVPQNLSASRPQDRQFILSSKKLLLSDSGFYLCAWSVEGAWNNEQFFGPGTRLTVL.

The DNA for the CDR3 is TGTGCCAGCAGTTACTCCAGGGTGAACACTGAAGCTTTCTTT. It codes for CASSYSRVNTEAFF. This chain joins TRBV6-5 and TRBJ1-1; tentative D call: TRBD1 (5 bases). V lost 0 bases to trimming and J lost 0 bases, with 5 bases between them. This CDR3 contains 14 residues. Germline assignment: CDR1 MNHEY and CDR2 SVGAGI.

CDR3 sequence (DNA): TGTGCCAGTAGCGTCTATGGGGGAGGGCCCCAGAATGAGCAGTTCTTC. It translates to CASSVYGGGPQNEQFF. The genes are TRBV19 and TRBJ2-1; 7 nucleotides align to TRBD2. The length of the CDR3 is 16 residues. Germline values: CDR1 LNHDA, CDR2 SQIVND (reference sequence). V shed 6 bases, J shed 7 bases, and the junction held 15 bases outside the gene matches. Drawing the rest from reference TRBV19 and TRBJ2-1, the complete variable domain is DGGITQSPKYLFRKEGQNVTLSCEQNLNHDAMYWYRQDPGQGLRLIYYSQIVNDFQKGDIAEGYSVSREKKESFPLTVTSAQKNPTAFYLCASSVYGGGPQNEQFFGPGTRLTVL.

This chain links TRBV7-8 with TRBJ1-1; D is possibly TRBD1 (5 bases). The CDR3 is made up of 15 amino acids. Trimming removed 5 bases from V and 3 bases from J, with 16 bases in between. Germline lookup yields CDR1 SGHVS and CDR2 FQNEAQ. The CDR3 DNA reads as TGTGCCAGCAGCAATCGACAGTACGTATACACTGAAGCTTTCTTT. Its protein product is CASSNRQYVYTEAFF. The variable domain in full, completed from reference TRBV7-8 and TRBJ1-1, reads GAGVSQSPRYKVAKRGQDVALRCDPISGHVSLFWYQQALGQGPEFLTYFQNEAQLDKSGLPSDRFFAERPEGSVSTLKIQRTQQEDSAVYLCASSNRQYVYTEAFFGQGTRLTVV.

The chain recombines TRBV5-1 with TRBJ1-2; D is uncertain. CDR3 length: 15 amino acids. In germline, CDR1 is SGHRS, CDR2 YFSETQ. Trimming stripped 4 bases from V and 2 bases from J, with 15 bases between. The CDR3 sequence is CASSPRLGGNYGYTF. In DNA form, the CDR3 reads TGCGCCAGCAGCCCCCGGCTGGGCGGGAACTATGGCTACACCTTC.

This clone was observed a handful of times. V gene TRBV28 combines with J gene TRBJ2-7; 7 bases are a match to TRBD1. CDR3 length equals 14 residues. J gave up 5 bases and V 8 bases, and 12 bases lay outside the gene matches. The germline V gene has CDR1 MDHEN and CDR2 SYDVKM. CDR3 in DNA: TGTGCCAGCTCACAGACAGGGTCGAACAACGAGCAGTACTTC. Residues: CASSQTGSNNEQYF.

A single count supports this clone. The chain carries TRBV7-2 and TRBJ2-2, with 7 bases fitting TRBD1. V lost 6 bases, J lost 5 bases, and 9 bases stayed unmatched. Germline V gene lookup returns CDR1 SGHTA and CDR2 FQGNSA. CDR3 length: 15 amino acids. The CDR3 sequence: CASRKDRFGTGELFF. Written as DNA, the CDR3 is TGTGCCAGCAGAAAGGACAGGTTTGGAACCGGGGAGCTGTTTTTT.

The rearrangement uses TRBV4-1 and TRBJ2-2; TRBD2 matches at 14 bases. Trimming took 4 bases from V and 0 from J; bases not matched to a gene: 4. Germline-derived CDR1 and CDR2 are MGHRA and YSYEKL. CDR3 size: 18 residues. The CDR3 nucleotides read TGCGCCAGCAGCCTCCGACTAGCGGGAGGGTCGAACACCGGGGAGCTGTTTTTT. Protein: CASSLRLAGGSNTGELFF.

The chain carries TRBV5-1 and TRBJ2-1; D is undetermined. V was trimmed by 5 bases and J by 8 bases, leaving 11 bases between them. This CDR3 spans 12 amino acids. CDR1 and CDR2 (germline): SGHRS, YFSETQ. CDR3 bases: TGCGCCAGCAGTGAGAGCGCATATGAGCAGTTCTTC. It codes for CASSESAYEQFF.

The chain combines TRBV10-3 with TRBJ2-7; 8 nucleotides align to TRBD2. In germline, CDR1 is ENHRY, CDR2 SYGVKD. Trimming took 7 bases from V and 6 from J; bases not matched to a gene: 8. The CDR3 contains 13 residues. The CDR3 is CAIKERESGEQYF. The CDR3, as DNA: TGTGCCATCAAAGAGCGGGAGAGTGGCGAGCAGTACTTC.

The V gene is TRBV9, the J gene TRBJ1-1; D remains unclear. There are 14 residues in the CDR3. Germline V gene lookup returns CDR1 SGDLS and CDR2 YYNGEE. Trimming removed 4 bases from V and 4 bases from J, with 14 bases in between. CDR3 region: CASSSRIEGTEAFF. The CDR3 coding sequence is TGTGCCAGCAGCTCTCGAATCGAGGGCACTGAAGCTTTCTTT. The variable domain in full, with the rest retrieved from reference TRBV9 and TRBJ1-1, is DSGVTQTPKHLITATGQRVTLRCSPRSGDLSVYWYQQSLDQGLQFLIQYYNGEERAKGNILERFSAQQFPDLHSELNLSSLELGDSALYFCASSSRIEGTEAFFGQGTRLTVV.

This clone was counted a single time. The chain links TRBV27 to TRBJ2-1; 8 positions agree with TRBD2. Germline V lookup: CDR1 MNHEY, CDR2 SMNVEV (reference sequence). The junction had 6 bases not matched to a gene; V was cut back by 0 bases and J by 8 bases. This CDR3 has 15 residues. The CDR3 nucleotides are TGTGCCAGCAGTTTATCCCAGCGGGAGAGCGATGAGCAGTTCTTC. Protein sequence: CASSLSQRESDEQFF.

V usage is TRBV27 and J usage is TRBJ2-4, with D tentatively TRBD1 (6 bases). The CDR3 runs to 17 residues. The V gene's germline CDR1 is MNHEY and CDR2 SMNVEV (reference sequence). The V gene lost 4 bases and the J gene lost 0 bases, with 16 bases spanning the gap. CDR3 region: CASSSPDRTLAKNIQYF. The CDR3 DNA reads as TGTGCCAGCAGTTCACCCGACAGGACACTAGCCAAAAACATTCAGTACTTC.

Points on this clone: The sample contains more than one DNA sequence encoding this CDR3. The rearrangement joins TRBV7-9 to TRBJ1-5, with 8 nucleotides matching TRBD1. Looked up from germline, CDR1 is SEHNR and CDR2 is FQNEAQ (reference sequence). After removal of 5 bases from V and 7 bases from J, the junction contained 7 bases not matched to a gene. The CDR3 has 14 amino acids. CDR3 bases: TGTGCCAGCAGCCTTGGACAGGGCGGGCAGCCCCAGCATTTT. Its protein is CASSLGQGGQPQHF.

This chain uses TRBV29-1 with TRBJ2-3; possibly TRBD1 for D (6 bases). The V gene lost 4 bases and the J gene lost 4 bases, with 15 bases spanning the gap. Germline CDR1 is SQVTM and CDR2 is ANQGSEA. There are 14 residues in the CDR3. CDR3 protein: CSVGRVEGADTQYF. In DNA, the CDR3 is TGCAGCGTTGGGCGGGTCGAGGGGGCAGATACGCAGTATTTT.

The CDR3 nucleotides are TGCGCCAGCAGCTTCTTCGACACTGCCCCCAATGAAAAACTGTTTTTT. This gives the protein CASSFFDTAPNEKLFF. The rearrangement joins TRBV5-1 to TRBJ1-4; D remains ambiguous. The CDR3 extends over 16 amino acids. Trimming stripped 2 bases from V and 5 bases from J, with 16 bases between. CDR1 and CDR2 (germline): SGHRS, YFSETQ.

Worth noting for this clone: Other nucleotide sequences in the sample specify the same CDR3. The chain combines TRBV6-5 with TRBJ2-7; 8 bases are a match to TRBD1. The CDR3 is made up of 14 amino acids. The J segment lost 5 bases and the V segment lost 2 bases, leaving 5 bases of the junction unmatched. CDR1 is MNHEY and CDR2 is SVGAGI in the germline V gene. CDR3 in amino acids: CASSYDRGLHEQYF. CDR3 sequence (DNA): TGTGCCAGCAGTTACGACAGGGGTCTACACGAGCAGTACTTC.

The chain uses TRBV7-5 and TRBJ2-5; TRBD2, the D gene given by the table, was not confirmed from the DNA. TRBV7-5 is described as a pseudogene. CDR3 length: 15 amino acids. CDR3 DNA: TGTGTCAGAAGCTTAGTCCTTCGGTGGCAAGAGACCCAGTACTTC. Amino acids: CVRSLVLRWQETQYF.

This clone was counted a few times. The rearrangement uses TRBV29-1 and TRBJ1-2, with D unresolved. V gave up 6 bases and J gave up 2 bases, with 4 bases separating them. The CDR3 totals 10 residues. Germline V gene data show CDR1 as SQVTM and CDR2 as ANQGSEA. This chain's CDR3 is CSVENYGYTF. The CDR3 DNA reads as TGCAGCGTAGAGAACTATGGCTACACCTTC.

The chain uses TRBV6-4 and TRBJ2-2, with D maybe TRBD2 (5 bases). CDR1 MRHNA and CDR2 SNTAGT come from the germline V gene. Trimming removed 5 bases at V and 8 bases at J, with 12 bases between. This CDR3 region has 13 residues. CDR3: CASSQEEVGELFF. CDR3 nucleotide sequence: TGTGCCAGCAGTCAGGAGGAAGTGGGGGAGCTGTTTTTT.

This chain links TRBV5-4 with TRBJ2-7, with 10 bases fitting TRBD1. V lost 2 bases, J lost 5 bases, and 7 bases stayed unmatched. The germline CDR1 and CDR2 sequences are SGHNT and YYREEE (reference sequence). The CDR3 is 15 residues long. The CDR3 sequence: CASSFSPGTGDEQYF. The CDR3 DNA reads as TGTGCCAGCAGCTTTTCTCCCGGGACAGGGGACGAGCAGTACTTC.

In its sample, this clone was seen once. The chain is built from TRBV6-6 and TRBJ2-2, with D perhaps TRBD2 (6 bases). Germline V gene data show CDR1 as MNHNY and CDR2 as SVGAGI (reference sequence). Trimming stripped 7 bases from V and 1 base from J, with 13 bases between. The CDR3 is 15 residues long. CDR3 sequence reads: CASTRRGLNTGELFF. The CDR3 DNA reads as TGTGCCAGCACTCGGCGGGGATTGAACACCGGGGAGCTGTTTTTT.

In its sample, this clone was seen a few times. The CDR3 here is CASSPRAGDYGYTF. CDR3 in DNA: TGTGCCAGCTCACCACGGGCAGGGGACTATGGCTACACCTTC. The rearrangement joins TRBV18 to TRBJ1-2, with D perhaps TRBD1 (6 bases). The CDR3 runs to 14 residues. The germline V gene has CDR1 KGHSH and CDR2 LQKENI. V lost 1 base and J 3 bases, leaving 9 bases between the germline ends.

This chain joins TRBV28 and TRBJ2-7; the D is unclear. Between the trimmed V and J ends, which lost 10 bases and 5 bases, there was a span of 15 bases. Germline V gene sequence: CDR1 MDHEN, CDR2 SYDVKM. This CDR3 is 12 amino acids long. The CDR3 sequence is CAIGKPPHEQYF. CDR3 DNA: TGTGCCATCGGTAAACCCCCCCACGAGCAGTACTTC.

The gene calls are TRBV5-1 and TRBJ2-7; 12 nucleotides align to TRBD1. Trimming cost V 3 bases and J 3 bases; bases outside gene matches: 4. Germline V CDR1 and CDR2: SGHRS, YFSETQ. This CDR3 is built from 15 residues. The CDR3 reads CASSSGTGGGYEQYF. Written as DNA, the CDR3 is TGCGCCAGCAGCTCCGGGACAGGGGGCGGCTACGAGCAGTACTTC.

The rearrangement joins TRBV2 to TRBJ2-1; unclear D gene. CDR3 length: 14 amino acids. Trimming took 7 bases from V and 0 from J, leaving 10 bases between them. Germline CDR1 SNHLY, CDR2 FYNNEI. In DNA form, the CDR3 reads TGTGCCAGCAAGTTGGGCAACTCCTACAATGAGCAGTTCTTC. Translation: CASKLGNSYNEQFF.